These 31 T cell receptor beta chains were all obtained from the same sample, sequenced in a study of glioma-infiltrating T cells. The iRepertoire nested amplicon-rescue multiplex PCR amplified TCR alpha and beta CDR3s from RNA. TCRdb called the multiplex PCR reads again in MiXCR, with one record for every CDR3 protein. The repertoire holds some 120,000 distinct CDR3 sequences, with around 23% as singletons. Material for sequencing was glioma tissue, nonneoplastic brain tissue, or PBMCs (not recorded which). All receptors come from a human donor with low-grade glioma or glioblastoma, undergoing nonglioma brain surgery, or in good health (not recorded which).

This clonotype was picked up many times. The rearrangement links TRBV4-2 to TRBJ2-7, with 11 positions matching TRBD2. Trimming removed 2 bases from V and 1 base from J; junction bases left unmatched: 4. Germline CDR1 and CDR2: LGHNA and YNFKEQ. There are 16 residues in the CDR3. The chain's CDR3 is CASSQTGTSGSYEQYF. The CDR3 bases are TGTGCCAGCAGCCAAACCGGGACTAGCGGATCCTACGAGCAGTACTTC.

This clonotype has a count of ten or more. The V and J genes are TRBV7-8 and TRBJ2-7, with 7 nucleotides matching TRBD1. Germline lookup yields CDR1 SGHVS and CDR2 FQNEAQ. The CDR3 extends over 15 amino acids. The V segment lost 2 bases and the J segment 1 base; nucleotides outside the gene matches: 5. In DNA form, the CDR3 reads TGTGCCAGCAGCTTAAAGGGGGCGGATTCCTACGAGCAGTACTTC. Amino acid sequence: CASSLKGADSYEQYF.

This clonotype was counted between two and nine times. The chain is built from TRBV4-1 and TRBJ2-3; 9 nucleotides match TRBD2. V trimming: 4 bases; J trimming: 4 bases; junction bases outside the gene matches: 6. The CDR3 length is 15 residues. The V gene's germline CDR1 is MGHRA and CDR2 YSYEKL. The CDR3 DNA is TGCGCCAGCAGCCGCGGGGTAGCGGGAGCAGATACGCAGTATTTT. Translation gives CASSRGVAGADTQYF.

Comment on this clonotype: Just one base apart from a much larger clone, this may be a read error. The rearrangement uses TRBV19 and TRBJ2-1, with 11 nucleotides matching TRBD2. CDR1 and CDR2 (germline): LNHDA, SQIVND (reference sequence). J was trimmed by 4 bases and V by 4 bases; bases with no gene match: 3. CDR3 length equals 15 residues. For the CDR3, the DNA is TGTGCCAGTAGTAAGACTAGCGGGACATACAATGAGCAGTTCTTC. It codes for CASSKTSGTYNEQFF.

This clonotype was seen at least ten times. This sequence joins TRBV4-1 and TRBJ2-7, with a possible D match to TRBD2 (5 bases). This CDR3 is 15 amino acids long. V was trimmed by 1 base and J by 2 bases, leaving 12 bases between them. Germline V gives CDR1 MGHRA, CDR2 YSYEKL. The CDR3 reads CASSQAPIGTYEQYF. CDR3 nucleotide sequence: TGCGCCAGCAGCCAAGCTCCCATCGGGACCTACGAGCAGTACTTC.

The sample holds many counts of this clonotype. The V gene is TRBV10-2, the J gene TRBJ1-1, with D unresolved. CDR3 length equals 12 residues. Germline V gene lookup returns CDR1 WSHSY and CDR2 SAAADI. V was clipped by 4 bases and J by 1 base, with 4 bases between them. The CDR3 is CASSVGNTEAFF. The CDR3 region has the DNA TGCGCCAGCAGTGTAGGGAACACTGAAGCTTTCTTT.

The chain couples TRBV10-3 to TRBJ1-1; no clear D. CDR3 length equals 12 residues. The germline CDR1 and CDR2 sequences are ENHRY and SYGVKD. The V end was cut by 7 bases, the J end by 1 base, with 7 bases between. CDR3 region: CAINAGNTEAFF. DNA for the CDR3: TGTGCCATCAATGCTGGGAACACTGAAGCTTTCTTT.

V gene TRBV19 combines with J gene TRBJ2-7; 9 bases are a match to TRBD2. CDR1 and CDR2 from the germline V gene are LNHDA and SQIVND (reference sequence). The CDR3 spans 13 residues. The V and J ends lost 10 bases and 3 bases, in that order; junction bases with no gene match: 7. The CDR3 coding sequence is TGTGCCACCCGAGTAGCGGGAGTCTACGAGCAGTACTTC. Translated: CATRVAGVYEQYF.

Turning to this clonotype: Because the CDR3 is missing its conserved closing phenylalanine or tryptophan, this is likely a read error. The CDR3 DNA sequence: TGCGCCAGCAGCCAAGATACTTCGATAGGCACTGAAGCTTTCCTT. Translated, it gives CASSQDTSIGTEAFL. The genes are TRBV4-3 and TRBJ1-1; D uncertain. The CDR3 is 15 residues long. CDR1 is LGHNA and CDR2 is YSLEER in the germline V gene. The ends were cut back, 0 bases at V and 4 bases at J, with 12 bases in the middle.

The V gene is TRBV30, the J gene TRBJ2-7; no firm D call. The CDR3 is made up of 12 amino acids. Germline CDR1 reads GTSNPN; CDR2 reads SVGIG (reference sequence). Trimming took off 3 bases at V and 3 bases at J, with 9 bases between the two ends. For the CDR3, the DNA is TGTGCCTGGAGGGAAGGCAGCTACGAGCAGTACTTC. Its translation is CAWREGSYEQYF.

The count of this clonotype is one. V and J are TRBV3-1 and TRBJ2-7; no firm D call. V was cut by 0 bases and J by 5 bases, with 14 bases left in between. This CDR3 has 15 residues. Germline-derived CDR1 and CDR2 are LGHDT and YNNKEL (reference sequence). The CDR3: CASSQDIGIHNEQYF. In DNA, the CDR3 is TGTGCCAGCAGCCAAGACATAGGGATCCATAACGAGCAGTACTTC.

This clonotype was recorded many times. The chain links TRBV6-1 to TRBJ2-1; 7 bases are a match to TRBD2. CDR3 size: 16 residues. In germline, CDR1 is MNHNS, CDR2 SASEGT. V lost 2 bases and J lost 0; bases outside the gene matches: 4. The chain's CDR3 is CASSEWGGGSYNEQFF. The DNA for the CDR3 is TGTGCCAGCAGTGAATGGGGGGGGGGCTCCTACAATGAGCAGTTCTTC.

This clonotype was seen only a few times. The chain has TRBV29-1 and TRBJ1-2; 7 bases are shared with TRBD1. The junction had 6 bases not matched to a gene; V was cut back by 6 bases and J by 5 bases. Per germline, CDR1 SQVTM and CDR2 ANQGSEA. The CDR3 contains 12 residues. The CDR3 is CSVGQNEYGYTF. CDR3 coding DNA: TGCAGCGTGGGACAGAATGAGTATGGCTACACCTTC.

The sample holds a few counts of this clonotype. A much larger clone lies one base from this, so it may be a read error. The V gene is TRBV20-1, the J gene TRBJ1-6, with TRBD1 as a possible D gene (5 bases). This CDR3 spans 15 amino acids. Germline V gene data show CDR1 as DFQATT and CDR2 as SNEGSKA (reference sequence). V lost 0 bases to trimming and J lost 6 bases, with 12 bases between them. The CDR3 DNA sequence: TGCAGTGCTAGAGAGACGACAGAGTGTAATTCACCCCTCCACTTT. It codes for CSARETTECNSPLHF.

In this sample, this clonotype turned up many times. CDR3 region: CASSSGQGGNEQFF. The CDR3 DNA sequence: TGTGCCAGCTCAAGCGGACAGGGTGGGAATGAGCAGTTCTTC. The chain links TRBV28 to TRBJ2-1; 8 bases are a match to TRBD1. The germline CDR1 and CDR2 sequences are MDHEN and SYDVKM. With V trimmed by 8 bases and J by 7 bases, 10 bases remained unmatched. The CDR3 loop spans 14 amino acids. The entire variable domain, with the rest obtained from reference TRBV28 and TRBJ2-1, is as follows: DVKVTQSSRYLVKRTGEKVFLECVQDMDHENMFWYRQDPGLGLRLIYFSYDVKMKEKGDIPEGYSVSREKKERFSLILESASTNQTSMYLCASSSGQGGNEQFFGPGTRLTVL.

This clonotype was counted at least ten times. This chain uses TRBV6-1 with TRBJ2-5; 7 positions match TRBD2. Trimming removed 5 bases from V and 0 bases from J; junction bases left unmatched: 6. CDR3 length: 15 amino acids. In germline, CDR1 is MNHNS, CDR2 SASEGT. CDR3 in amino acids: CASSRILANQETQYF. The DNA for the CDR3 is TGTGCCAGCAGTCGGATACTAGCGAACCAAGAGACCCAGTACTTC.

There are many counts of this clonotype. The rearrangement uses TRBV7-2 and TRBJ2-2; 9 nucleotides agree with TRBD1. The CDR3 is 15 residues long. Per germline, CDR1 SGHTA and CDR2 FQGNSA. V was pared by 2 bases and J by 7 bases, with 5 bases of the junction left unmatched. The DNA of the CDR3 is TGTGCCAGCAGCTTAAGGGGACAGGGACACGGGGAGCTGTTTTTT. Protein sequence: CASSLRGQGHGELFF.

This clonotype was observed many times. The rearrangement uses TRBV19 and TRBJ2-1, with TRBD2 matching over 8 bases. Germline V gene data show CDR1 as LNHDA and CDR2 as SQIVND (reference sequence). The CDR3 is 16 amino acids. Trimming took 1 base from V and 7 from J; bases not matched to a gene: 9. The CDR3 coding sequence is TGTGCCAGTAGTATAGGTGACGGGAGGGCCGGTAATGAGCAGTTCTTC. It yields the protein CASSIGDGRAGNEQFF.

In its sample, this clonotype was seen many times. The rearrangement joins TRBV6-1 to TRBJ1-1; D ambiguous. In germline, CDR1 is MNHNS, CDR2 SASEGT. V lost 1 base and J lost 3, with 3 bases in between. CDR3 size: 12 residues. In DNA, the CDR3 is TGTGCCAGCAGTGAAGAGTACACTGAAGCTTTCTTT. Translating gives CASSEEYTEAFF.

This clonotype was found many times. J is TRBJ1-2 and V is TRBV27; a possible D gene is TRBD1 (6 bases). Germline V gene data show CDR1 as MNHEY and CDR2 as SMNVEV (reference sequence). The CDR3 is 14 residues long. V was cut by 5 bases and J by 8 bases, with 18 bases left in between. This CDR3 is CASSPTGSYGGYTF. The CDR3, as DNA: TGTGCCAGCAGTCCCACAGGGTCCTATGGCGGCTACACCTTC.

Only a few counts were recorded for this clonotype. The chain has TRBV29-1 and TRBJ2-1, with D perhaps matching TRBD2 (6 bases). Deletions cut 0 bases from V and 3 bases from J, with 18 bases between. The CDR3 runs to 17 residues. CDR1 is SQVTM, CDR2 ANQGSEA, per germline. CDR3 loop: CSVEDLIREQNYNEQFF. The DNA for the CDR3 is TGCAGCGTTGAAGATCTTATACGGGAGCAAAACTACAATGAGCAGTTCTTC.

This clonotype was seen at least ten times. The chain recombines TRBV5-1 with TRBJ1-3; no reliable D call. The V end lost 6 bases, the J end lost 7 bases, and 11 bases lay between the germline ends. Germline-derived CDR1 and CDR2 are SGHRS and YFSETQ. The CDR3 is 12 residues long. CDR3 residues: CASNGDGNTIYF. In nucleotides, the CDR3 is TGCGCCAGCAACGGGGATGGCAACACCATATATTTT.

At least ten counts were recorded for this clonotype. The chain couples TRBV19 to TRBJ1-5; TRBD1 agrees at 9 bases. V shed 9 bases and J 5 bases; nucleotides not matched to a gene: 14. The CDR3 is made up of 16 amino acids. Germline CDR1 and CDR2: LNHDA and SQIVND (reference sequence). The CDR3 sequence is CASQYSPGQGHQPQHF. CDR3 bases: TGTGCCAGCCAATATTCTCCGGGACAGGGTCATCAGCCCCAGCATTTT. Filled out from reference TRBV19 and TRBJ1-5, the complete variable domain reads DGGITQSPKYLFRKEGQNVTLSCEQNLNHDAMYWYRQDPGQGLRLIYYSQIVNDFQKGDIAEGYSVSREKKESFPLTVTSAQKNPTAFYLCASQYSPGQGHQPQHFGDGTRLSIL.

This clonotype was recorded many times. This chain uses TRBV19 with TRBJ2-1; either TRBD1 or TRBD2 may fit D (8 bases each). There are 18 residues in the CDR3. The germline V gene encodes CDR1 LNHDA and CDR2 SQIVND (reference sequence). Trimming shortened V by 3 bases and J by 9 bases, and 27 bases separated the two germline ends. CDR3 amino acids: CASSIRSSGRGQVLEQFF. The CDR3 nucleotides are TGTGCCAGTAGTATTAGGTCCTCCGGGAGGGGACAGGTTCTTGAGCAGTTCTTC.

Comment on this clonotype: This may come from a read error, since a much larger clone is one base off. The CDR3 spells CASSPSIGSTETKYF. The CDR3 nucleotides are TGTGCCAGCAGTCCATCGATAGGGTCAACGGAGACCAAGTACTTC. The chain recombines TRBV6-4 with TRBJ2-5; the D is unclear. Per the germline V gene, CDR1 is MRHNA and CDR2 is SNTAGT. This CDR3 is 15 amino acids long.

This clonotype has a count of ten or more. The rearrangement joins TRBV6-1 to TRBJ2-5, with D unresolved. The V and J ends lost 2 bases and 4 bases respectively, with 11 bases between them. The CDR3 totals 14 residues. The V gene's germline CDR1 is MNHNS and CDR2 SASEGT. The DNA of the CDR3 is TGTGCCAGCAGTGAACAAAGCCACACAGAGACCCAGTACTTC. Amino acids: CASSEQSHTETQYF.

This clonotype came up once. At one end, the junction sequence differs from germline, possibly due to a read error. The V and J genes are TRBV27 and TRBJ1-2, with 10 positions matching TRBD1. CDR3 length: 16 residues. Germline CDR1 reads MNHEY; CDR2 reads SMNVEV (reference sequence). CDR3 sequence: CAGSSEMTGGKTGYTF. CDR3 DNA: TGTGCCGGCAGTTCAGAGATGACAGGGGGCAAAACTGGCTACACCTTC.

As for this clonotype: This could be a read error, since a much larger clone is one nucleotide away. The chain recombines TRBV6-9 with TRBJ2-7; D gene unclear. Germline loops: CDR1 MNHGY, CDR2 SVAAGI. The CDR3 spans 14 residues. V was cut by 3 bases and J by 3 bases, with 12 bases left in between. DNA of the CDR3: TGTGCCAGCAGTTACGGTCGCGGATACTACGAGCAGTACTTC. It codes for CASSYGRGYYEQYF.

This clonotype occurred many times. This clone may be a read error of a much larger clone one base away. The rearrangement uses TRBV7-2 and TRBJ2-7, with D hard to call. This CDR3 is built from 14 residues. The V gene's germline CDR1 is SGHTA and CDR2 FQGNSA. DNA of the CDR3: TGTGCCAGCCGCTTAGGAGTGAATAACTACGAGCAGTACTTC. Its translation: CASRLGVNNYEQYF.

As regards this clonotype: A much larger clone lies one base from this, so it may be a read error. The chain is built from TRBV2 and TRBJ2-5; 7 bases match TRBD2. The CDR3 totals 14 residues. Germline CDR1 SNHLY, CDR2 FYNNEI. Unmatched junction bases numbered 9, after V lost 6 bases and J lost 5 bases. The CDR3 sequence: CASSHGLAVETQYF. CDR3 nucleotides: TGTGCCAGCAGCCACGGGCTAGCGGTGGAGACCCAGTACTTC. The full variable domain, in which reference TRBV2 and TRBJ2-5 provide the parts outside the CDR3, is EPEVTQTPSHQVTQMGQEVILRCVPISNHLYFYWYRQILGQKVEFLVSFYNNEISEKSEIFDDQFSVERPDGSNFTLKIRSTKLEDSAMYFCASSHGLAVETQYFGPGTRLLVL.

This clonotype showed up just a few times. The rearrangement joins TRBV5-5 to TRBJ2-1; D is ambiguous. The V and J ends lost 2 bases and 5 bases respectively, with 11 bases between them. Germline CDR1 is SGHKS and CDR2 is YYEKEE (reference sequence). The CDR3 covers 14 residues. CDR3 DNA sequence: TGTGCCAGCAGCTTCGGGCCAACAGACAATGAGCAGTTCTTC. Translating it yields CASSFGPTDNEQFF.